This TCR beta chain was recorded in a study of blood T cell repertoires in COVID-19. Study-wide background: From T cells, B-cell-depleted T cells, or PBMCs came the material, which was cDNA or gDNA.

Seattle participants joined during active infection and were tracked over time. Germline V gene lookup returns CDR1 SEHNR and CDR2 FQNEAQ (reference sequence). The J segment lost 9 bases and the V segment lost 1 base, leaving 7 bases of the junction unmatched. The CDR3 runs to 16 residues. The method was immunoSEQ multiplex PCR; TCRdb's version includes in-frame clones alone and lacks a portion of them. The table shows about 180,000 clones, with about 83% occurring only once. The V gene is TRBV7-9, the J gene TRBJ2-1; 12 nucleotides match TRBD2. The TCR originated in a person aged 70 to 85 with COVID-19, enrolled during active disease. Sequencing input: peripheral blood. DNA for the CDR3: TGTGCCAGCAGCTTAGGGCTAGCGGGAGGGTTGGTTGAGCAGTTCTTC. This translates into CASSLGLAGGLVEQFF. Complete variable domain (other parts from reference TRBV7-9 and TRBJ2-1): DTGVSQNPRHKITKRGQNVTFRCDPISEHNRLYWYRQTLGQGPEFLTYFQNEAQLEKSRLLSDRFSAERPKGSFSTLEIQRTEQGDSAMYLCASSLGLAGGLVEQFFGPGTRLTVL.